This T cell receptor (beta chain) was retrieved from a study of cytomegalovirus exposure and HLA in healthy donors. Donors had nominal health at sampling but likely had unrecorded immune exposures. PCR used 60 Vbeta primers and 13 Jbeta primers. Profiling relied on immunoSEQ multiplex PCR, and the TCRdb table lists in-frame clones only, not all of them. The sample lists under 200,000 clones; about 12% were seen once. CDR3 size: 16 residues. J gave up 1 base and V 6 bases, and 9 bases lay outside the gene matches. CDR1 SNHLY and CDR2 FYNNEI come from the germline V gene. This receptor was obtained from a man aged 50 to 60 in good health and CMV-seropositive. The source material was PBMCs. This chain links TRBV2 with TRBJ1-1; 9 bases fit TRBD1. The CDR3 sequence: CASSPRQGVENTEAFF. As DNA, the CDR3 is TGTGCCAGCAGCCCCAGACAGGGGGTCGAGAACACTGAAGCTTTCTTT. Full variable domain (rest looked up from reference TRBV2 and TRBJ1-1): EPEVTQTPSHQVTQMGQEVILRCVPISNHLYFYWYRQILGQKVEFLVSFYNNEISEKSEIFDDQFSVERPDGSNFTLKIRSTKLEDSAMYFCASSPRQGVENTEAFFGQGTRLTVV.